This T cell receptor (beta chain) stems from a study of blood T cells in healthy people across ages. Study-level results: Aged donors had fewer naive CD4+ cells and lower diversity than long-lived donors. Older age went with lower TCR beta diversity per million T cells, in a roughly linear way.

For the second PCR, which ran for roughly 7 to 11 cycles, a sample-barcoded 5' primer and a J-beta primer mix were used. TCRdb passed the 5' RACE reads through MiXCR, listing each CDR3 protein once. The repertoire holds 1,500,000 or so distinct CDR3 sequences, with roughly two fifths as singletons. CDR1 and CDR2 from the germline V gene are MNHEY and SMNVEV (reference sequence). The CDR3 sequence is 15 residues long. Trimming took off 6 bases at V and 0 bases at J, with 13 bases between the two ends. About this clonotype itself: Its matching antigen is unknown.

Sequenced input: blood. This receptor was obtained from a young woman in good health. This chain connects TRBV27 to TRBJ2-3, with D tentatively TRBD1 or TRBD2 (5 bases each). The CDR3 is CASRWDALSTDTQYF. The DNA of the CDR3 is TGTGCCAGCAGATGGGACGCCTTGAGCACAGATACGCAGTATTTT.